The rows below give T cell receptor beta chains drawn from one sample of a study of cytomegalovirus exposure and HLA in healthy donors. Clones were sequenced by immunoSEQ multiplex PCR, and TCRdb holds only the in-frame ones, with some missing. This table holds 150,000 or so clones, roughly 80% found once. Material: PBMCs. The receptors come from a man aged 40-49 years in good health and CMV-seropositive. Both conserved end residues are part of each CDR3. Fields, in order: D gene, J gene, clone size, V gene, CDR3 DNA, CDR3 protein. D genes are given only for firm matches. A clone size is listed for some rows: how often the clone was seen (once, few, many), or a class if it is expanded.

>TRBD1|TRBJ1-1|-|TRBV6-4
TGTGCCAGCAGTGACTCGATAAGGAGGGGGCAGACTGAAGCTTTCTTT
CASSDSIRRGQTEAFF
>TRBD1|TRBJ1-2|-|TRBV28
TGTGCCAGCAGGCGCCCAGGGGGGAACTATGGCTACACCTTC
CASRRPGGNYGYTF
>-|TRBJ2-1|-|TRBV2
TGTGCCAGCAGTTTCCCCCTGACAGGTAGTGAGCAGTTCTTC
CASSFPLTGSEQFF
>TRBD1|TRBJ2-7|-|TRBV4-3
TGCGCCAGCAGCCAAGATCTGGGACAGGGGGGGTCAGAGCAGTACTTC
CASSQDLGQGGSEQYF
>-|TRBJ1-2|-|TRBV6-1
TGTGCCAGCGAGATTAACTATGGCTACACCTTC
CASEINYGYTF
>TRBD1|TRBJ2-5|-|TRBV10-1
TGCGCCAGCAGCCAAGACAGGGCAGAGACCCAGTACTTC
CASSQDRAETQYF
>TRBD2|TRBJ2-7|-|TRBV4-3
TGCGCCAGCAGCCAAGACCGGCGGGAGTCGAAGCAGTACTTC
CASSQDRRESKQYF
>TRBD2|TRBJ2-5|-|TRBV5-1
TGCGCCAGCAGCGTAAACGCCGGGACTAGCGCGGAGACCCAGTACTTC
CASSVNAGTSAETQYF
>-|TRBJ2-4|-|TRBV7-2
TGTGCCAGCAGCTTAGACAGGAGAAACATTCAGTACTTC
CASSLDRRNIQYF
>-|TRBJ1-4|few|TRBV6-5
TGTGCCAGCAGTTCCCGGACTGATTGGTGGCGGGAAAAACTGTTTTTT
CASSSRTDWWREKLFF
>TRBD2|TRBJ2-7|-|TRBV29-1
TGCAGCGTTGGGGGAGTAGCGGGAGGGCCCTCCTACGAGCAGTACTTC
CSVGGVAGGPSYEQYF
>TRBD1|TRBJ2-7|-|TRBV14
TGTGCCAGCAGCCCTCGGACAGGGGGCGAGCAGTACTTC
CASSPRTGGEQYF
>TRBD1|TRBJ2-3|-|TRBV4-1
TGCGCCAGCAGACCACAGGGGGATCGAGACACAGATACGCAGTATTTT
CASRPQGDRDTDTQYF
>-|TRBJ2-7|-|TRBV5-6
TGTGCCAGCAGCTTATATTTCGAGCAGTACTTC
CASSLYFEQYF
>-|TRBJ1-2|few|TRBV5-8
TGTGCCAGCAGCTTGGCCAAGGGGGGGGCGCGAGGCTACACCTTC
CASSLAKGGARGYTF
>TRBD2|TRBJ2-5|-|TRBV7-9
TGTTCCAGCAGCTTAGTGCCACTAGCGGTAGGAGAGACCCAGTACTTC
CSSSLVPLAVGETQYF
>TRBD2|TRBJ2-1|-|TRBV12-5
TGTGCTAGTGGTCCCGGACTAGGCAATGAGCAGTTCTTC
CASGPGLGNEQFF
>-|TRBJ2-7|-|TRBV11-2
TGTGCCAGCAGCTTAGGAGGTAACGCCGAGCAGTACTTC
CASSLGGNAEQYF
>-|TRBJ1-1|-|TRBV28
TGTGCCAGCAGAACAGGGTTTACCACTGAAGCTTTCTTT
CASRTGFTTEAFF
>TRBD1|TRBJ1-5|once|TRBV4-1
TGCGCCAGCAGCCAGGGACAGGGACACAATCAGCCCCAGCATTTT
CASSQGQGHNQPQHF
>TRBD2|TRBJ2-7|-|TRBV4-1
TGCGCCAGCAGCCACCTAGCGGGAGGGCCTTACGAGCAGTACTTC
CASSHLAGGPYEQYF
>TRBD2|TRBJ2-1|once|TRBV28
TGTGCCAGCAGTAGGACTAGCCGGAAGGGAGGGTTGCCCAATGAGCAGTTCTTC
CASSRTSRKGGLPNEQFF
>-|TRBJ2-4|-|TRBV2
TGTGCCAGCAGTGAACCCGGTAATGACATTCAGTACTTC
CASSEPGNDIQYF
>-|TRBJ1-3|-|TRBV28
TGTGCCAGCAACCCGTGGGGGGGGTCTGGAAACACCATATATTTT
CASNPWGGSGNTIYF
>-|TRBJ2-7|-|TRBV7-9
TGTGCCAGCAGCCCCGTATACAGGGCTGTCTCCTACGAGCAGTACTTC
CASSPVYRAVSYEQYF
>-|TRBJ2-7|-|TRBV4-2
TGTGCCAGCAGCCAAGATACGTCGGCGACTACCTACGAGCAGTACTTC
CASSQDTSATTYEQYF
>-|TRBJ2-7|-|TRBV11-3
TGTGCCAGCAGCCGGGACACCACCTACGAGCAGTACTTC
CASSRDTTYEQYF
>-|TRBJ1-2|-|TRBV7-2
TGTGCCAGCAGCTTCAGGCAGAGCTACACCTTC
CASSFRQSYTF
>TRBD1|TRBJ2-1|few|TRBV6-6
TGTGCCAGCGGGGACAGGGGCTACAATGAGCAGTTCTTC
CASGDRGYNEQFF
>-|TRBJ2-7|-|TRBV11-3
TGTGCCAGCAGCTTATTGGCGGATAGGCCCTACGAGCAGTACTTC
CASSLLADRPYEQYF
>TRBD1|TRBJ1-1|once|TRBV2
TGTGCCGGGAAGGGGACAGCCCGGACCACTGAAGCTTTCTTT
CAGKGTARTTEAFF
>-|TRBJ2-5|-|TRBV5-1
TGCGCCAGCAGCTTGGGGGGGGTTCCTGAGACCCAGTACTTC
CASSLGGVPETQYF
>TRBD1|TRBJ2-7|-|TRBV7-9
TGTGCCAGCAGCTTGACCGGGACAGGGGTCTCCTACGAGCAGTACTTC
CASSLTGTGVSYEQYF
>TRBD1|TRBJ2-7|-|TRBV5-1
TGCGCCAGCAGCCACATCGGGACAGGGGAAGCCTACGAGCAGTACTTC
CASSHIGTGEAYEQYF
>TRBD2|TRBJ2-3|-|TRBV9
TGTGCCAGCAGCGAAAGCGGGCTAGCGGGAGTTGGGACCACAGATACGCAGTATTTT
CASSESGLAGVGTTDTQYF
>-|TRBJ2-3|-|TRBV6-5
TGTGCCAGCAGTTCCCCCGCAGATACGCAGTATTTT
CASSSPADTQYF
>-|TRBJ1-4|-|TRBV6-4
TGTGCCAGCAGTGACTCCCCGCCCAGCTGGCGGGAAAAACTGTTTTTT
CASSDSPPSWREKLFF
>TRBD2|TRBJ2-7|-|TRBV2
TGTGCCGGACTAGCGGGAGGCGAGCAGTACTTC
CAGLAGGEQYF
>-|TRBJ2-1|-|TRBV6-6
TGTGCCAGCAGTTACGACGCGGGATACTACAATGAGCAGTTCTTC
CASSYDAGYYNEQFF
>-|TRBJ2-7|-|TRBV28
TGTGCCACCGGGGGGACACCTTACGAGCAGTACTTC
CATGGTPYEQYF